This entry lists 16 T cell receptor beta chains sequenced from one sample in a study of tumor-infiltrating lymphocytes in primary liver carcinoma. A primer matching the constant region was used to make TCR beta cDNA from around 460 ng of total RNA. It was through three nested multiplex PCR rounds of slightly modified ARM-PCR that TCR beta libraries arose. Running nine to ten cycles apiece, the first two PCR rounds relied on TRBV1-TRBV30 forward primers together with a C-beta reverse primer. TCRdb re-derived calls from the multiplex PCR reads in MiXCR, one entry per CDR3 protein. The table lists approximately 310,000 distinct CDR3 sequences, roughly two thirds of them singletons, with roughly 9% in the top ten. In addition to blood RNA drawn from unsorted whole blood, germline DNA was extracted. The sequenced material came from peripheral blood. The receptors originated from a man aged 35-49 years with primary liver carcinoma and hepatitis B virus infection.

With regard to this clonotype: Just one base apart from a much larger clone, this may be a read error. The chain combines TRBV6-5 with TRBJ2-1; 8 nucleotides agree with TRBD2. With 7 bases clipped from V and 0 bases from J, the junction kept 8 bases outside the gene matches. Per germline, CDR1 MNHEY and CDR2 SVGAGI. The CDR3 contains 16 residues. CDR3: CASNTSGLISYNEQFF. For the CDR3, the DNA is TGTGCCAGCAATACTAGCGGCCTCATCTCCTACAATGAGCAGTTCTTC.

Note on this clonotype: An end of the junction does not agree with germline; a read error may underlie this. The chain recombines TRBV11-2 with TRBJ1-2; D ambiguous. Germline CDR1 and CDR2: SGHAT and FQNNGV. The CDR3 is made up of 14 amino acids. Written as DNA, the CDR3 is TGTGCCGGCAGTCGGACCGGGTCCTCTATGGGCTACACCTTC. It codes for CAGSRTGSSMGYTF. Looking up the rest from reference TRBV11-2 and TRBJ1-2 gives the full variable domain: EAGVAQSPRYKIIEKRQSVAFWCNPISGHATLYWYQQILGQGPKLLIQFQNNGVVDDSQLPKDRFSAERLKGVDSTLKIQPAKLEDSAVYLCAGSRTGSSMGYTFGSGTRLTVV.

With regard to this clonotype: A much larger clone sits a single nucleotide away, making a read error possible. The chain is built from TRBV6-5 and TRBJ1-1; the D gene is possibly TRBD1 (5 bases). The ends were cut back, 4 bases at V and 5 bases at J, with 11 bases in the middle. CDR1 is MNHEY and CDR2 is SVGAGI in the germline V gene. The CDR3 is 13 residues long. CDR3 region: CASSSRKGTEAFF. DNA of the CDR3: TGTGCCAGCAGTTCCCGAAAGGGGACTGAAGCTTTCTTT.

The rearrangement links TRBV5-1 to TRBJ1-1, with unresolved D. Trimming pared 4 bases from V and 7 bases from J, leaving 14 bases between. CDR1 is SGHRS, CDR2 YFSETQ, per germline. The CDR3 runs to 13 residues. CDR3 bases: TGCGCCAGCAGCCCGGCAATAGAGGTTGAAGCTTTCTTT. Protein product: CASSPAIEVEAFF.

As for this clonotype: A much larger clone differs from this one at a single base, so this may be a read error. Since no conserved phenylalanine or tryptophan closes the CDR3, a read error is the likely cause. This chain uses TRBV6-2 or TRBV6-3 with TRBJ2-1; a possible D gene is TRBD1 (5 bases). This CDR3 has 13 amino acids. V lost 7 bases to trimming and J lost 1 base, with 8 bases between them. Germline V gene lookup returns CDR1 MNHEY and CDR2 SVGEGT. CDR3 residues: CASTQGSYNEQFS. DNA of the CDR3: TGTGCCAGCACCCAGGGTTCCTACAATGAGCAGTTCTCC.

For this clonotype: One base away lies a much larger clone, so this may be a sequencing read error. The chain has TRBV6-2 or TRBV6-3 and TRBJ1-5; TRBD1 aligns across 9 bases. This CDR3 is 17 amino acids long. CDR1 and CDR2 (germline): MNHEY, SVGEGT. In DNA, the CDR3 is TGTGCCAGCAGTTACCGGACAGGGGATTGGGCCAATCAGCTCCAGCATTTT. It encodes CASSYRTGDWANQLQHF.

With respect to this clonotype: Possible read error: a much larger clone is one base away. V is TRBV29-1 and J is TRBJ2-3, with unresolved D. The CDR3 covers 12 residues. Per the germline V gene, CDR1 is SQVTM and CDR2 is ANQGSEA. The CDR3 sequence: CSVGAGTDMQYF. The CDR3 DNA follows: TGCAGCGTTGGCGCTGGCACAGATATGCAGTATTTT.

This clonotype was seen a few times. The CDR3 DNA follows: TGTGCCAGCAGTTGGGACAACGGTCACACTGAAGCTTTCTTT. Its protein product is CASSWDNGHTEAFF. V usage is TRBV12-3 or TRBV12-4 and J usage is TRBJ1-1; possibly TRBD1 for D (6 bases). Between the trimmed V and J ends, which lost 4 bases and 3 bases, there was a span of 12 bases. CDR3 size: 14 residues.

On this clonotype itself: Sequence at one end of the junction differs from germline and may be a read error. This chain uses TRBV23-1 with TRBJ2-7; D not resolved. TRBV23-1 is assigned to the ORF class and has an uncertain function. This CDR3 has 13 amino acids. CDR3 in DNA: TGCGCCAGCAATCAATCAAGGCTCGACGAGCAGTACTTC. Its protein is CASNQSRLDEQYF.

This rearrangement joins TRBV4-2 to TRBJ2-7, with 8 bases lining up with TRBD2. This CDR3 contains 14 residues. Per germline, CDR1 LGHNA and CDR2 YNFKEQ. The junction had 14 bases not matched to a gene; V was cut back by 6 bases and J by 10 bases. This CDR3 reads CASRHPGLVREQYF. CDR3 nucleotides: TGTGCCAGCAGGCACCCGGGACTAGTCCGCGAACAGTACTTC.

A note on this clonotype: Germline and junction disagree at one end, which may indicate a read error. The V and J genes are TRBV6-1 and TRBJ1-5; 7 positions match TRBD1. The DNA matches TRBJ2-3 better at its end, which makes the J call doubtful. The germline V gene encodes CDR1 MNHNS and CDR2 SASEGT. This CDR3 has 16 residues. The CDR3 DNA reads as TGCGCCAGCAGTGGGCGACAGGGAATTAGCAATCAGCCCCAGTATTTT. Its protein product is CASSGRQGISNQPQYF.

A single count supports this clonotype. The conserved phenylalanine or tryptophan is not found at the CDR3 terminus, so this likely reflects a read error. The chain uses TRBV30 and TRBJ2-7; TRBD2 matches at 10 bases. CDR3 length: 14 amino acids. Trimming took 3 bases from V and 9 from J; bases not matched to a gene: 11. CDR1 and CDR2 (germline): GTSNPN, SVGIG (reference sequence). The CDR3 DNA reads as TGTGCCTGGAGCCGTGTCGGGACTAGCGTCGGGCAGTACTTA. This translates into CAWSRVGTSVGQYL.

The V call is TRBV30, the J call TRBJ2-3, with 9 bases lining up with TRBD2. The CDR3 is 15 residues long. With 0 bases clipped from V and 6 bases from J, the junction kept 7 bases outside the gene matches. Germline loops: CDR1 GTSNPN, CDR2 SVGIG (reference sequence). CDR3 nucleotides: TGTGCCTGGAGTGTCGGTAGCGGGAGTTCGGATACGCAGTATTTT. It codes for CAWSVGSGSSDTQYF.

About this clonotype: The junction does not match germline at one end; this may be a read error. V and J are TRBV5-1 and TRBJ2-2; D is perhaps TRBD1 (5 bases). The CDR3 is made up of 15 amino acids. CDR1 and CDR2 (germline): SGHRS, YFSETQ. CDR3 protein: CASSPYGKGTGELFF. The CDR3 DNA follows: TGTGCCAGCAGCCCCTACGGCAAGGGGACCGGGGAGCTGTTTTTT.

This sequence joins TRBV30 and TRBJ2-3, with 13 bases fitting TRBD2. With 5 bases clipped from V and 5 bases from J, the junction kept 4 bases outside the gene matches. Germline CDR1 GTSNPN, CDR2 SVGIG (reference sequence). This CDR3 contains 14 residues. CDR3: CAWERLAGGDTQYF. The CDR3 bases are TGTGCCTGGGAACGACTAGCGGGAGGAGATACGCAGTATTTT.

This clonotype was seen many times. The CDR3 loop reads CSASSGRYNEQFF. For the CDR3, the DNA is TGCAGCGCCTCTAGCGGACGATACAATGAGCAGTTCTTC. The chain couples TRBV29-1 to TRBJ2-1, with TRBD2 matching 7 bases. The germline V gene has CDR1 SQVTM and CDR2 ANQGSEA. Trimming removed 7 bases from V and 4 bases from J; junction bases left unmatched: 7. This CDR3 region has 13 residues.